Listed here are 3 T cell receptor beta chains from one sample, sequenced in a study of T cell changes during pregnancy in multiple sclerosis. Repertoires were generated with immunoSEQ multiplex PCR, while TCRdb's copy carries only in-frame clones and drops some. The table lists tens of thousands of clones, 80% to 95% of them singletons. This material consisted of peripheral blood, taken in the second trimester of pregnancy. These receptors were taken from a female donor with multiple sclerosis, enrolled in a pregnancy study.

This clone was picked up a small number of times. V gene TRBV6-5 combines with J gene TRBJ1-6; 11 positions match TRBD1. The germline gives CDR1 MNHEY, CDR2 SVGAGI. After removal of 7 bases from V and 9 bases from J, the junction contained 5 bases not matched to a gene. The CDR3 loop spans 14 amino acids. The chain's CDR3 is CASTRGTGGSPLHF. Here the CDR3 DNA reads TGTGCCAGCACCAGGGGGACAGGGGGTTCACCCCTCCACTTT.

The rearrangement joins TRBV19 to TRBJ2-7, with 8 nucleotides matching TRBD2. Trimming at V came to 6 bases and at J to 5 bases, leaving 12 bases not matched to a gene. The CDR3 runs 15 residues. Germline CDR1 reads LNHDA; CDR2 reads SQIVND (reference sequence). In DNA, the CDR3 is TGTGCCAGTAGCGGCCACCGGGAGGGTTTAGACGAGCAGTACTTC. Translating it yields CASSGHREGLDEQYF. The whole variable domain, filled in from reference TRBV19 and TRBJ2-7, reads DGGITQSPKYLFRKEGQNVTLSCEQNLNHDAMYWYRQDPGQGLRLIYYSQIVNDFQKGDIAEGYSVSREKKESFPLTVTSAQKNPTAFYLCASSGHREGLDEQYFGPGTRLTVT.

The gene calls are TRBV10-3 and TRBJ2-2; 8 bases fit TRBD1. V lost 1 base to trimming and J lost 5 bases; unmatched junction nucleotides: 6. CDR1 and CDR2 (germline): ENHRY, SYGVKD. The CDR3 has 16 residues. The CDR3, as DNA: TGTGCCATCAGTGAGTTGCAGGGGGCTGGGACCGGGGAGCTGTTTTTT. Translating gives CAISELQGAGTGELFF.